Listed below are T cell receptor beta chains from one sample, sequenced in a study of T cells in localized non-small cell lung cancer. Data came from immunoSEQ multiplex PCR; TCRdb stores just in-frame clones and leaves some out. The sample consists of tens of thousands of clones, just under 85% of them appearing once. Specimen: peripheral blood, collected before any cancer treatment. Receptors originate from a female donor aged 60 or older with stage I lung adenocarcinoma. The CDR3 runs from the conserved cysteine through the conserved F or W. D genes are given only for firm matches. Clone size, where shown, is once, few, many, or a class for clones that have expanded.

>-|TRBD1|TRBJ1-2|TRBV6-1
CASSESTGPYGYTF
TGTGCCAGCAGTGAATCGACAGGGCCCTATGGCTACACCTTC
>-|-|TRBJ1-5|TRBV6-5
CASRQQTHQPQHF
TGTGCCAGCAGACAACAGACCCATCAGCCCCAGCATTTT
>-|TRBD2|TRBJ2-3|TRBV5-1
CASSFQSGGPETQYF
TGCGCCAGCAGCTTTCAAAGCGGGGGGCCTGAGACGCAGTATTTT
>-|-|TRBJ1-5|TRBV6-1
CASSDQGGGQPQHF
TGTGCCAGCAGTGACCAGGGCGGGGGTCAGCCCCAGCATTTT
>-|TRBD2|TRBJ2-3|TRBV7-8
CASSLGLAGGTDTQYF
TGTGCCAGCAGCTTAGGACTAGCGGGGGGCACAGATACGCAGTATTTT
>many|-|TRBJ1-1|TRBV7-3
CASSLRVGNTEAFF
TGTGCCAGCAGCTTAAGGGTCGGAAACACTGAAGCTTTCTTT
>-|TRBD2|TRBJ2-3|TRBV29-1
CSATGLAGQVYGTDTQYF
TGCAGCGCAACGGGACTAGCGGGACAGGTTTACGGCACAGATACGCAGTATTTT
>few|-|TRBJ1-2|TRBV2
CASIPGESNYGYTF
TGTGCCAGCATACCCGGGGAATCTAACTATGGCTACACCTTC
>-|-|TRBJ1-5|TRBV5-8
CASSDWGWQQPQHF
TGTGCCAGCAGCGATTGGGGATGGCAACAGCCCCAGCATTTT
>-|-|TRBJ1-2|TRBV2
CASSKGTMGGYTF
TGTGCCAGCAGTAAGGGGACAATGGGTGGCTACACCTTC
>-|-|TRBJ2-7|TRBV9
CASSESTSPGEEQYF
TGTGCCAGCAGTGAGTCGACTAGTCCCGGGGAAGAGCAGTACTTC
>-|-|TRBJ2-3|TRBV5-6
CASSLRPDSTDTQYF
TGTGCCAGCAGCTTGAGGCCAGATAGCACAGATACGCAGTATTTT
>-|TRBD2|TRBJ2-1|TRBV7-2
CASSPQAGVSYNEQFF
TGTGCCAGCAGCCCGCAAGCGGGAGTGTCCTACAATGAGCAGTTCTTC
>-|TRBD1|TRBJ1-6|TRBV11-2
CASSFRQGGSPLHF
TGTGCCAGCAGCTTCCGACAGGGAGGGTCACCCCTCCACTTT
>once|-|TRBJ2-7|TRBV18
CASSSGNPYEQYF
TGTGCCAGCTCAAGCGGAAATCCCTACGAGCAGTACTTC
>few|TRBD1|TRBJ1-1|TRBV4-1
CASSRAGAGGRAEAFF
TGCGCCAGCAGCCGAGCGGGGGCAGGGGGCCGGGCTGAAGCTTTCTTT
>-|-|TRBJ2-1|TRBV7-8
CASSLEASEVF
TGTGCCAGCAGCTTAGAGGCCAGTGAGGTCTTC
>-|-|TRBJ1-4|TRBV19
CASSAEDTATNEKLFF
TGTGCCAGTAGTGCAGAGGACACTGCAACTAATGAAAAACTGTTTTTT
>-|-|TRBJ2-5|TRBV7-9
CASSLGGGKVETQYF
TGTGCCAGCAGCTTGGGAGGGGGGAAGGTGGAGACCCAGTACTTC
>-|TRBD2|TRBJ2-1|TRBV11-3
CASSRRLASDNEQFF
TGTGCCAGCAGTCGACGACTAGCATCAGACAATGAGCAGTTCTTC
>-|TRBD1|TRBJ2-1|TRBV11-3
CASSLRDRKNIYNEQFF
TGTGCCAGCAGCTTGAGGGACAGAAAAAACATCTACAATGAGCAGTTCTTC
>-|-|TRBJ1-6|TRBV5-4
CASSRGGQNSYNSPLHF
TGTGCCAGCAGCCGTGGTGGGCAGAATTCCTATAATTCACCCCTCCACTTT
>-|-|TRBJ1-6|TRBV6-5
CASSYSSGGRNSPLHF
TGTGCCAGCAGTTACTCATCCGGCGGGCGTAATTCACCCCTCCACTTT
>-|-|TRBJ2-1|TRBV5-6
CASSLTGNEQFF
TGTGCCAGCAGTCTCACAGGGAATGAGCAGTTCTTC
>few|-|TRBJ1-5|TRBV18
CASSPGGKQPQHF
TGTGCCAGCTCACCGGGGGGAAAGCAGCCCCAGCATTTT
>-|TRBD2|TRBJ2-1|TRBV19
CASSLLGREPNEQFF
TGTGCCAGTAGTCTCCTCGGGCGGGAGCCAAATGAGCAGTTCTTC
>-|-|TRBJ1-1|TRBV5-1
CASSSGAGGFNTEAFF
TGCGCCAGCAGCTCCGGGGCCGGGGGATTTAACACTGAAGCTTTCTTT
>-|-|TRBJ2-5|TRBV6-1
CASSEAQPGETQYF
TGTGCCAGCAGTGAAGCACAGCCCGGGGAGACCCAGTACTTC
>-|-|TRBJ2-3|TRBV11-3
CASSLRSDTQYF
TGTGCCAGCAGTCTCCGCTCAGATACGCAGTATTTT
>-|-|TRBJ2-3|TRBV7-8
CASSLEPARPDTQYF
TGTGCCAGCAGCTTAGAACCCGCCAGGCCAGATACGCAGTATTTT
>-|TRBD2|TRBJ2-3|TRBV6-4
CASSAGTSGADTQYF
TGTGCCAGCAGTGCCGGGACTAGCGGGGCAGATACGCAGTATTTT
>-|TRBD1|TRBJ1-1|TRBV2
CASSGHRTGDEAFF
TGTGCCAGCAGTGGACACCGGACAGGAGACGAAGCTTTCTTT
>-|-|TRBJ2-1|TRBV30
CAWSATLGQKFF
TGTGCCTGGAGTGCGACGTTAGGACAAAAGTTCTTC
>-|TRBD2|TRBJ2-5|TRBV5-4
CASSLRGAASGGPRETQYF
TGTGCCAGCAGCTTGAGGGGGGCGGCTAGCGGGGGGCCCCGGGAGACCCAGTACTTC
>-|TRBD2|TRBJ2-3|TRBV5-1
CASSLAGGPTSTDTQYF
TGCGCCAGCAGCTTAGCGGGGGGGCCGACCAGCACAGATACGCAGTATTTT